The 31 T cell receptor beta chains presented below share a single source sample, sequenced in a study of kidney transplant recipient with SARS-CoV-2 infection. Each CDR3 protein is one row after TCRdb ran MiXCR on the reads. The sample holds roughly 250,000 distinct CDR3 sequences; around 26% are singletons and the top ten take 7% to 8%. Source: a blood sample, taken at baseline and on day 111 from a kidney transplant recipient. Every receptor here comes from a male patient in his thirties who had COVID-19 and was a kidney transplant recipient. Some T cells may be supplied by the graft donor.

Comment on this clonotype: A much larger clone differs from this one at a single base, so this may be a read error. This chain links TRBV12-3 or TRBV12-4 with TRBJ2-4, with TRBD1 identical over 7 bases. Judging by the DNA end, TRBJ2-7 fits better; the J call may be wrong. This CDR3 has 15 residues. The CDR3 loop reads CASSLGQTGTYEQYF. In DNA, the CDR3 is TGTGCCAGCAGTTTAGGTCAGACAGGGACCTACGAGCAGTACTTC.

Remarks on this clonotype: A much larger clone sits a single nucleotide away, making a read error possible. This CDR3 is missing its conserved last phenylalanine or tryptophan, likely due to a read error. This chain connects TRBV5-1 to TRBJ1-2; D is ambiguous. Germline V gene lookup returns CDR1 SGHRS and CDR2 YFSETQ. With 7 bases removed from V and 4 bases from J, the gap between germline ends came to 23 bases. The CDR3 is 16 amino acids. This CDR3 is CASVITSVRKTYGYTS. CDR3 nucleotide sequence: TGCGCCAGCGTAATCACATCGGTTCGAAAGACCTATGGCTACACCTCC.

The sample holds many counts of this clonotype. The chain is built from TRBV19 and TRBJ1-2, with D unresolved. Germline V gene sequence: CDR1 LNHDA, CDR2 SQIVND (reference sequence). CDR3 length: 14 residues. Trimming removed 5 bases from V and 4 bases from J, with 14 bases in between. This chain's CDR3 is CASSPEVRGYGYTF. CDR3 nucleotide sequence: TGTGCCAGTAGTCCGGAGGTTCGGGGCTATGGCTACACCTTC.

Notes on this clonotype: This may come from a read error, since a much larger clone is one base off. This CDR3 fails to terminate in the conserved phenylalanine or tryptophan, so it likely reflects a read error. The chain combines TRBV2 with TRBJ1-1; TRBD1 might be the D (6 bases). The CDR3 is made up of 14 amino acids. V was trimmed by 6 bases and J by 6 bases, leaving 17 bases between them. CDR1 and CDR2 from the germline V gene are SNHLY and FYNNEI. Here the CDR3 DNA reads TGTGCCAGCAGGTTACAGGGAACGAGTCCTGAAGCTTTCCTT. Translated, it gives CASRLQGTSPEAFL.

This clonotype was counted at least ten times. This chain joins TRBV12-3 or TRBV12-4 and TRBJ2-3; 7 nucleotides match TRBD2. J lost 1 base, V lost 6 bases, and 7 bases had no gene match. The CDR3 contains 15 residues. CDR3 amino acids: CASRSGLVGTDTQYF. In nucleotides, the CDR3 is TGTGCCAGCAGAAGCGGACTAGTTGGCACAGATACGCAGTATTTT.

Comments on this clonotype: A read error may explain this, as a much larger clone is one base away. This CDR3 reads CPSSYGGPISGLTGELFF. For the CDR3, the DNA is TGTCCCAGCAGCTACGGAGGTCCCATTTCAGGCTTGACCGGGGAGCTGTTTTTT. This chain connects TRBV3-1 to TRBJ2-2, with D maybe TRBD2 (5 bases). From germline, CDR1 is LGHDT and CDR2 YNNKEL (reference sequence). CDR3 length: 18 residues.

This clonotype was counted many times. The CDR3 spells CASSLSAAYNEQFF. The CDR3 DNA reads TGTGCCAGCAGCTTAAGCGCAGCTTACAATGAGCAGTTCTTC. The chain employs TRBV7-3 and TRBJ2-1; D remains ambiguous. The CDR3 is 14 residues long. Germline lookup yields CDR1 SGHTA and CDR2 FQGTGA. Trimming pared 1 base from V and 4 bases from J, leaving 8 bases between.

Ten or more counts support this clonotype. This chain uses TRBV5-3 with TRBJ1-2; D is undetermined. TRBV5-3 is an ORF, with its function uncertain. Trimming took off 4 bases at V and 4 bases at J, with 20 bases between the two ends. This CDR3 is built from 16 residues. This chain's CDR3 is CARSRIVVRKTYGYTF. In nucleotides, the CDR3 is TGTGCCAGAAGCCGGATAGTGGTGAGAAAGACCTATGGCTACACCTTC.

This clonotype was picked up many times. The chain has TRBV5-1 and TRBJ2-2; weak D call: TRBD2 (6 bases). Germline V lookup: CDR1 SGHRS, CDR2 YFSETQ. This CDR3 is built from 13 residues. V lost 2 bases to trimming and J lost 7 bases, with 9 bases between them. This CDR3 reads CASSFGGSGELFF. CDR3 nucleotide sequence: TGCGCCAGCAGCTTCGGGGGTAGCGGGGAGCTGTTTTTT.

A note on this clonotype: This may stem from a read error, because a much larger clone lies one nucleotide away. The chain links TRBV2 to TRBJ2-2; D remains ambiguous. Germline values: CDR1 SNHLY, CDR2 FYNNEI. The CDR3 runs 14 residues. The V end was cut by 5 bases, the J end by 6 bases, with 13 bases between. The CDR3 loop is CASSPHGVPGELFF. The CDR3 DNA follows: TGTGCCAGCAGTCCACATGGGGTACCCGGGGAGCTGTTTTTT. Together with reference TRBV2 and TRBJ2-2, the CDR3 gives the full variable domain: EPEVTQTPSHQVTQMGQEVILRCVPISNHLYFYWYRQILGQKVEFLVSFYNNEISEKSEIFDDQFSVERPDGSNFTLKIRSTKLEDSAMYFCASSPHGVPGELFFGEGSRLTVL.

There are many counts of this clonotype. The V call is TRBV7-2, the J call TRBJ2-1; either TRBD1 or TRBD2 may fit D (5 bases each). V gave up 0 bases and J gave up 9 bases, with 15 bases separating them. The CDR3 is 15 amino acids. CDR1 is SGHTA and CDR2 is FQGNSA in the germline V gene. This CDR3 reads CASSLARASQGEQFF. The DNA for the CDR3 is TGTGCCAGCAGCTTAGCGAGGGCTAGCCAGGGTGAGCAGTTCTTC.

This clonotype was counted ten times or more. V usage is TRBV18 and J usage is TRBJ1-2, with 9 bases that match TRBD1. The trim removed 8 bases at V and 5 bases at J, leaving 6 bases unmatched. The CDR3 runs to 13 residues. Germline lookup yields CDR1 KGHSH and CDR2 LQKENI. The CDR3 nucleotides are TGTGCCAGCAGCACCGGACAGGGGTATGGCTACACCTTC. It specifies CASSTGQGYGYTF.

Ten or more counts support this clonotype. The V call is TRBV7-8, the J call TRBJ2-7; D is ambiguous. This CDR3 has 12 residues. The ends were cut back, 2 bases at V and 6 bases at J, with 8 bases in the middle. Germline V gene data show CDR1 as SGHVS and CDR2 as FQNEAQ. CDR3 nucleotide sequence: TGTGCCAGCAGCTTAATGGGTGGCGAGCAGTACTTC. Translating it yields CASSLMGGEQYF.

This clonotype has a handful of counts. A much larger clone differs by one base, so this may be a read error. The CDR3 carries no conserved terminal phenylalanine or tryptophan, so it likely arises from a read error. This rearrangement joins TRBV5-1 to TRBJ1-2; no firm D call. Germline CDR1 SGHRS, CDR2 YFSETQ. The germline V and J ends were trimmed by 5 bases and 4 bases, with 21 bases remaining between them. The CDR3 has 16 residues. This CDR3 reads CASRNQSVRKTYGYTL. In DNA form, the CDR3 reads TGCGCCAGCAGGAATCAATCGGTTCGAAAGACCTATGGCTACACCCTC.

Details on this clonotype: Just one base apart from a much larger clone, this may be a read error. Here the CDR3 omits its conserved ending phenylalanine or tryptophan, so a read error is the likely source. V is TRBV3-1 and J is TRBJ1-1, with D perhaps matching TRBD1 (5 bases). CDR1 and CDR2 (germline): LGHDT, YNNKEL (reference sequence). The CDR3 spans 14 residues. Trimming removed 0 bases from V and 5 bases from J, with 10 bases in between. In nucleotides, the CDR3 is TGTGCCAGCAGCCAAGAAGGGGCGGCGACTGAAGCTTTCCTT. The encoded protein is CASSQEGAATEAFL.

The rearrangement uses TRBV7-9 and TRBJ1-1; perhaps TRBD1 as D (5 bases). The V end lost 2 bases, the J end lost 7 bases, and 11 bases lay between the germline ends. This CDR3 spans 13 amino acids. Germline V CDR1 and CDR2: SEHNR, FQNEAQ (reference sequence). The CDR3 nucleotides read TGTGCCAGCAGCTTACACGGGACCGATGAAGCTTTCTTT. This gives the protein CASSLHGTDEAFF.

The J gene is TRBJ1-2, the V gene TRBV12-3 or TRBV12-4; no firm D call. The CDR3 runs to 17 residues. The V gene lost 5 bases and the J gene lost 4 bases, with 23 bases spanning the gap. CDR3 loop: CASSTKHTAGKTYGYTF. The CDR3 coding sequence is TGTGCCAGCAGTACTAAGCACACAGCAGGAAAGACCTATGGCTACACCTTC.

This clonotype was recorded many times. CDR3 nucleotides: TGTGCCACCGGGGACCCCCCAGCCGGGGAGCTGTTTTTT. Residues: CATGDPPAGELFF. This sequence joins TRBV15 and TRBJ2-2; D possibly uses TRBD1 or TRBD2 (5 bases each). The CDR3 spans 13 residues. The V and J ends lost 8 bases and 6 bases respectively, with 13 bases between them. CDR1 and CDR2 (germline): LNHNV, YYDKDF (reference sequence).

This clonotype was picked up many times. V is TRBV11-1 and J is TRBJ2-7; possibly TRBD2 for D (6 bases). This CDR3 is 15 amino acids long. The germline V gene has CDR1 SGHAT and CDR2 FQDESV (reference sequence). Trimming pared 0 bases from V and 3 bases from J, leaving 12 bases between. This CDR3 reads CASSLATGAGYEQYF. The CDR3 nucleotides are TGTGCCAGCAGCTTAGCGACGGGAGCGGGCTACGAGCAGTACTTC.

This clonotype was counted once. The junction departs from the called germline gene at one end, perhaps through a read error. DNA of the CDR3: TGTGCCAGCTCACTCACAGATGCGCAGTATTTT. It yields the protein CASSLTDAQYF. The rearrangement joins TRBV18 to TRBJ2-3; D uncertain. The CDR3 runs 11 residues. From germline, CDR1 is KGHSH and CDR2 LQKENI.

This clonotype was observed at least ten times. The chain is built from TRBV24-1 and TRBJ2-1; TRBD2 matches at 13 bases. There are 17 residues in the CDR3. V shed 4 bases, J shed 7 bases, and the junction held 9 bases outside the gene matches. Germline CDR1 reads KGHDR; CDR2 reads SFDVKD. As DNA, the CDR3 is TGTGCCACCAGTGACCCCAAAAGACTAGCGGGAGGTAATGAGCAGTTCTTC. It translates to CATSDPKRLAGGNEQFF.

Concerning this clonotype: This may be a read error, as it is one base from a much larger clone. The V and J genes are TRBV5-5 and TRBJ2-7; no clear D. The J call is uncertain, as TRBJ1-2 better fits the DNA end. CDR1 and CDR2 from the germline V gene are SGHKS and YYEKEE (reference sequence). The CDR3 is 16 residues long. The CDR3 loop reads CASSFNVSRKTYGYTF. The CDR3 nucleotides are TGTGCCAGCTCGTTCAATGTCTCGCGAAAGACCTATGGCTACACCTTC.

This clonotype has a count of ten or more. V and J are TRBV27 and TRBJ2-2, with TRBD2 identical over 12 bases. V was pared by 2 bases and J by 5 bases, with 3 bases of the junction left unmatched. Germline V gene sequence: CDR1 MNHEY, CDR2 SMNVEV (reference sequence). The CDR3 contains 16 residues. This CDR3 is CASSLLAGGTTGELFF. The DNA of the CDR3 is TGTGCCAGCAGTTTACTAGCGGGAGGGACGACCGGGGAGCTGTTTTTT.

This clonotype was observed at least ten times. The V gene is TRBV7-9, the J gene TRBJ2-2, with a weak D call TRBD1 (5 bases). CDR1 is SEHNR and CDR2 is FQNEAQ in the germline V gene (reference sequence). This CDR3 is built from 14 residues. Trimming shortened V by 2 bases and J by 7 bases, and 11 bases separated the two germline ends. CDR3 nucleotide sequence: TGTGCCAGCAGCTTACTCCGGCAGGGCGGGGAGCTGTTTTTT. Translation: CASSLLRQGGELFF.

To note about this clonotype: The conserved closing phenylalanine or tryptophan is absent in this CDR3, likely reflecting a read error. The rearrangement links TRBV23-1 to TRBJ1-2; a weak D match, TRBD1 (5 bases). TRBV23-1 is given ORF status, its function remaining uncertain. CDR3 length: 17 amino acids. Trimming removed 4 bases at V and 4 bases at J, with 22 bases between. The CDR3 is CASSRGGLRRKTYGYTS. The CDR3 region has the DNA TGCGCCAGCAGTCGGGGCGGGCTACGCAGAAAGACCTATGGCTACACCTCC.

At least ten counts were recorded for this clonotype. The chain couples TRBV2 to TRBJ2-7, with 11 bases lining up with TRBD2. The CDR3 sequence is 13 residues long. CDR1 is SNHLY and CDR2 is FYNNEI in the germline V gene. The ends lost 6 bases at V and 10 bases at J; junction bases unmatched: 8. CDR3: CASRAGTSGEQYF. CDR3 nucleotide sequence: TGTGCCAGCAGGGCAGGGACTAGCGGAGAACAGTACTTC. Complete variable domain (other parts from reference TRBV2 and TRBJ2-7): EPEVTQTPSHQVTQMGQEVILRCVPISNHLYFYWYRQILGQKVEFLVSFYNNEISEKSEIFDDQFSVERPDGSNFTLKIRSTKLEDSAMYFCASRAGTSGEQYFGPGTRLTVT.

As regards this clonotype: This may be a read error, as it is one base from a much larger clone. The chain couples TRBV20-1 to TRBJ1-5; D is unclear. Trimming shortened V by 2 bases and J by 7 bases, and 9 bases separated the two germline ends. The CDR3 runs 12 residues. CDR1 is DFQATT and CDR2 is SNEGSKA in the germline V gene (reference sequence). CDR3 nucleotides: TGCAGTGCTAGAAGAGCGGGGCAGCCCCAGCATTTT. Translating gives CSARRAGQPQHF.

As concerns this clonotype: A single base separates this from a much larger clone, so it may be a read error. The chain combines TRBV5-8 with TRBJ1-2; D remains unclear. The CDR3 length is 16 residues. Trimming left V 7 bases short and J 4 bases short, with 23 bases between. The germline CDR1 and CDR2 sequences are SGHTS and YDEGEE. The CDR3 DNA reads TGTGCCAGCTACGGGGTTCATCCACGAGAGACCTATGGCTACACCTTC. Translated: CASYGVHPRETYGYTF.

This clonotype came up many times. CDR3 nucleotides: TGTGCCAGCAGTTTATGGCCCCGGGCCAGGGGTTGGGAGACCCAGTACTTC. Its translation: CASSLWPRARGWETQYF. J is TRBJ2-5 and V is TRBV28; possible D gene TRBD1, 6 bases. The CDR3 extends over 17 amino acids. V was trimmed by 0 bases and J by 5 bases, leaving 19 bases between them. Germline V gene data show CDR1 as MDHEN and CDR2 as SYDVKM.

At least ten counts were recorded for this clonotype. This sequence joins TRBV5-1 and TRBJ2-7; 8 bases map to TRBD1. This CDR3 comprises 15 residues. Germline assignment: CDR1 SGHRS and CDR2 YFSETQ. V dropped 3 bases and J dropped 6; count of bases not matched to a gene: 11. The CDR3 protein is CASSYNRGFPSEQYF. The CDR3 DNA sequence: TGCGCCAGCAGCTACAACAGGGGGTTCCCCTCCGAGCAGTACTTC.

This clonotype was seen a handful of times. The junction departs from germline at one end; a sequencing error may be responsible. This chain connects TRBV6-5 to TRBJ2-5, with a weak D call TRBD2 (6 bases). Germline V lookup: CDR1 MNHEY, CDR2 SVGAGI. The CDR3 covers 16 residues. CDR3 in DNA: TGTGCTAGCACCGCTACAGACGGAGGGGCGCTTGAGACCCAGTACTTC. Protein sequence: CASTATDGGALETQYF.